This TCR beta chain was sequenced for a study of blood T cell repertoires in COVID-19. Turning to the study itself: Both acute and convalescent COVID-19 samples were obtained from the United States, Italy and Spain. In each case, the material was cDNA or gDNA derived from T cells, B-cell-depleted T cells, or PBMCs.

Seattle's cohort entered during active infection and was followed longitudinally. Germline CDR1 reads WNHNN; CDR2 reads SYGVQD (reference sequence). This CDR3 region has 13 residues. V dropped 4 bases and J dropped 1 base, with 7 bases sitting between them. Authors' data handling: Nucleated cell counts were estimated from reference gene primer amplification. Profiled with immunoSEQ multiplex PCR; TCRdb holds only in-frame clones, not every one. That table furnishes V, J and clone size, whereas the DNA furnished D and trimming. Counted here are 250,000 to 400,000 clones, roughly 88% occurring once; the ten biggest clones make up less than 3.5%.

The chain has TRBV10-1 and TRBJ2-5; D call uncertain. The TCR comes from a woman in her twenties or thirties with COVID-19, enrolled during active disease. The sample taken for sequencing was peripheral blood. CDR3 region: CASSAQVQETQYF. The CDR3, as DNA: TGCGCCAGCAGTGCCCAGGTCCAAGAGACCCAGTACTTC.